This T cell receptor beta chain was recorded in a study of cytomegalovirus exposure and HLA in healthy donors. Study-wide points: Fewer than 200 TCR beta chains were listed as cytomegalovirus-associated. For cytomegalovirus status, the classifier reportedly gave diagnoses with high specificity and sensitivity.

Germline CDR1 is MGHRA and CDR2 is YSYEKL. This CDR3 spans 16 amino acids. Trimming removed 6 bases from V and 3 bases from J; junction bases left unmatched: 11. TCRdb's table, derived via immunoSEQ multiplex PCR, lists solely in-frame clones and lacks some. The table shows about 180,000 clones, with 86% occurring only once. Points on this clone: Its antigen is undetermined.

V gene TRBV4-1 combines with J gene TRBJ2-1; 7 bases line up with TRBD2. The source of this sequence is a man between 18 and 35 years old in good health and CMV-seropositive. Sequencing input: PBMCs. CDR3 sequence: CASSPRGGSSYNEQFF. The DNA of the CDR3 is TGCGCCAGCAGTCCGAGGGGAGGGAGTAGCTACAATGAGCAGTTCTTC.